This T cell receptor (beta chain) was sequenced for a study of blood T cells in healthy people across ages. Each sample yielded at least 6 million isolated PBMCs. V was shortened by 5 bases and J by 2 bases, with 13 bases between the two germline ends. The CDR3 runs 13 residues. The germline gives CDR1 DFQATT, CDR2 SNEGSKA (reference sequence). Primers used in a second PCR of roughly 7 to 12 cycles were a sample-barcoded 5' primer and a J-beta primer mix. Template switching added a 12-random-nucleotide identifier to every cDNA molecule. TCRdb ran MiXCR on the 5' RACE reads and lists one entry per CDR3 protein. The sample includes roughly 500,000 distinct CDR3 sequences, around 24% of them seen just once. This same sample was also part of a study on T cells of mothers and their children. From that report: All donors were healthy and Caucasian; they were a few mothers and their six children. Related mother-child pairs showed slightly, non-significantly higher overlap than unrelated pairs.

The TCR sequence derives from a boy younger than 18 in good health. The chain couples TRBV20-1 to TRBJ2-7; a possible D gene is TRBD2 (5 bases). The specimen was blood. The CDR3 sequence: CSALDLITYEQYF. The CDR3 coding sequence is TGCAGTGCTTTGGACTTGATAACCTACGAGCAGTACTTC.